Shown below are 20 T cell receptor beta chains from a single sample sequenced in a study of cytotoxic CD8 clonotypes in ibrutinib-treated CLL. This table comes from immunoSEQ multiplex PCR, and its TCRdb copy is limited to in-frame clones, with some not included. Of 270,000 or so clones listed, 70% to 80% were seen once; the top ten hold roughly 6%. Sequences were derived from PBMCs, sampled at disease progression, from a patient treated with ibrutinib. These receptors all stem from a human donor with chronic lymphocytic leukemia.

A few counts support this clone. This rearrangement joins TRBV28 to TRBJ2-2; D gene uncertain. Germline CDR1 reads MDHEN; CDR2 reads SYDVKM. The CDR3 is 15 amino acids. V was pared by 5 bases and J by 0 bases, with 10 bases between. The CDR3 sequence is CASSPPPANTGELFF. Written as DNA, the CDR3 is TGTGCCAGCAGTCCACCGCCCGCGAACACCGGGGAGCTGTTTTTT.

This clone was recorded a few times. The chain couples TRBV19 to TRBJ2-6; D unresolved. Germline loops: CDR1 LNHDA, CDR2 SQIVND (reference sequence). V dropped 5 bases and J dropped 2 bases, with 13 bases sitting between them. The CDR3 spans 16 residues. For the CDR3, the DNA is TGTGCCAGTAGTCCCACCCGCTCCGCTGGGGCCAACGTCCTGACTTTC. It codes for CASSPTRSAGANVLTF.

The chain combines TRBV27 with TRBJ1-3; D not resolved. This CDR3 has 13 residues. CDR1 MNHEY and CDR2 SMNVEV come from the germline V gene (reference sequence). Trimming stripped 1 base from V and 4 bases from J, with 5 bases between. The CDR3 region is CASSLLWGNTIYF. The CDR3 DNA follows: TGTGCCAGCAGTTTATTATGGGGAAACACCATATATTTT.

This rearrangement joins TRBV27 to TRBJ2-5; D not resolved. Trimming cost V 0 bases and J 4 bases, with 3 bases left between them. The CDR3 consists of 12 residues. The germline V gene encodes CDR1 MNHEY and CDR2 SMNVEV (reference sequence). The CDR3 spells CASSLSGETQYF. CDR3 in DNA: TGTGCCAGCAGTTTATCGGGAGAGACCCAGTACTTC.

In its sample, this clone was seen many times. In the same sample, other DNA sequences code for this CDR3. The chain joins TRBV7-9 to TRBJ2-7; D unclear. The CDR3 consists of 12 residues. CDR1 is SEHNR and CDR2 is FQNEAQ in the germline V gene (reference sequence). V lost 1 base to trimming and J lost 1 base, with 2 bases between them. CDR3 protein: CASSLGSYEQYF. Written as DNA, the CDR3 is TGTGCCAGCAGCTTAGGATCCTACGAGCAGTACTTC.

This clone occurred a few times. This rearrangement joins TRBV6-1 to TRBJ2-7; 7 nucleotides agree with TRBD1. CDR1 and CDR2 (germline): MNHNS, SASEGT. The CDR3 totals 13 residues. V trimming: 6 bases; J trimming: 0 bases; junction bases outside the gene matches: 2. Here the CDR3 reads CASRGTASYEQYF. CDR3 sequence (DNA): TGTGCCAGCAGGGGGACAGCCTCCTACGAGCAGTACTTC.

The V call is TRBV10-3, the J call TRBJ2-3; TRBD1 agrees at 7 bases. Germline CDR1 ENHRY, CDR2 SYGVKD. The CDR3 runs 15 residues. The V and J ends lost 4 bases and 4 bases, in that order; junction bases with no gene match: 8. The CDR3 spells CAISVQGVVADTQYF. Here the CDR3 DNA reads TGTGCCATCAGTGTCCAGGGGGTTGTAGCAGATACGCAGTATTTT.

The chain has TRBV7-3 and TRBJ2-3, with 7 nucleotides matching TRBD1. Germline CDR1 SGHTA, CDR2 FQGTGA. The V and J ends lost 5 bases and 10 bases, in that order; junction bases with no gene match: 9. CDR3 length: 13 residues. The CDR3 nucleotides are TGTGCCAGCAGCCTAATCCGGGACAGCCCGCAGTATTTT. It yields the protein CASSLIRDSPQYF.

The chain is built from TRBV5-1 and TRBJ2-3, with D uncertain. Germline V CDR1 and CDR2: SGHRS, YFSETQ. CDR3 size: 12 residues. V shed 4 bases and J shed 2 bases, with 5 bases lying between them. CDR3 nucleotide sequence: TGCGCCAGCAGCGCCCTCACAGATACGCAGTATTTT. It translates to CASSALTDTQYF.

This sequence joins TRBV5-6 and TRBJ2-7, with D uncertain. V was pared by 0 bases and J by 1 base, with 8 bases between. CDR3 length: 14 amino acids. Germline assignment: CDR1 SGHDT and CDR2 YYEEEE. DNA for the CDR3: TGTGCCAGCAGCTTGGACATGGTGTCCTACGAGCAGTACTTC. This codes for CASSLDMVSYEQYF.

The gene calls are TRBV29-1 and TRBJ2-4; 11 positions agree with TRBD1. The length of the CDR3 is 16 residues. In germline, CDR1 is SQVTM, CDR2 ANQGSEA. V trimming: 6 bases; J trimming: 1 base; junction bases outside the gene matches: 8. The CDR3 DNA sequence: TGCAGCGTCCGGGACAGGGGGTCAGGGGCCAAAAACATTCAGTACTTC. It is translated as CSVRDRGSGAKNIQYF.

V usage is TRBV28 and J usage is TRBJ2-7; 14 bases fit TRBD2. CDR1 and CDR2 from the germline V gene are MDHEN and SYDVKM. The length of the CDR3 is 16 residues. V lost 7 bases and J lost 7; bases outside the gene matches: 12. The CDR3 DNA is TGTGCCAGCACCATCCCGGGACTAGCGGGAGCACGGGAGCAGTACTTC. Its protein product is CASTIPGLAGAREQYF. Looking up the rest from reference TRBV28 and TRBJ2-7 gives the full variable domain: DVKVTQSSRYLVKRTGEKVFLECVQDMDHENMFWYRQDPGLGLRLIYFSYDVKMKEKGDIPEGYSVSREKKERFSLILESASTNQTSMYLCASTIPGLAGAREQYFGPGTRLTVT.

The rearrangement joins TRBV6-1 to TRBJ2-5; D is ambiguous. The CDR3 covers 14 residues. Germline CDR1 MNHNS, CDR2 SASEGT. Trimming removed 1 base at V and 5 bases at J, with 11 bases between. The CDR3, as DNA: TGTGCCAGCAGTGAAGTGTTGGGTCGGGAGACCCAGTACTTC. It encodes CASSEVLGRETQYF.

This clone was observed a single time. V and J are TRBV9 and TRBJ1-2; no definite D call. Trimming removed 1 base from V and 8 bases from J, with 12 bases in between. Germline V lookup: CDR1 SGDLS, CDR2 YYNGEE. The CDR3 spans 13 residues. The chain's CDR3 is CASSVTGVGGYTF. CDR3 sequence (DNA): TGTGCCAGCAGCGTAACTGGGGTTGGCGGCTACACCTTC. The entire variable domain, with the rest obtained from reference TRBV9 and TRBJ1-2, is as follows: DSGVTQTPKHLITATGQRVTLRCSPRSGDLSVYWYQQSLDQGLQFLIQYYNGEERAKGNILERFSAQQFPDLHSELNLSSLELGDSALYFCASSVTGVGGYTFGSGTRLTVV.

This clone showed up just a few times. The genes are TRBV5-4 and TRBJ1-2; 9 nucleotides align to TRBD1. The CDR3 totals 14 residues. The junction had 5 bases not matched to a gene; V was cut back by 4 bases and J by 4 bases. CDR1 is SGHNT and CDR2 is YYREEE in the germline V gene (reference sequence). The CDR3 spells CASSGMTGGYGYTF. The CDR3 region has the DNA TGTGCCAGCAGCGGGATGACAGGGGGCTATGGCTACACCTTC. The variable domain in full, completed from reference TRBV5-4 and TRBJ1-2, reads ETGVTQSPTHLIKTRGQQVTLRCSSQSGHNTVSWYQQALGQGPQFIFQYYREEENGRGNFPPRFSGLQFPNYSSELNVNALELDDSALYLCASSGMTGGYGYTFGSGTRLTVV.

This clone appeared a single time. The rearrangement links TRBV14 to TRBJ1-2, with a weak D call TRBD1 (6 bases). Trimming removed 4 bases from V and 5 bases from J, with 14 bases in between. Per germline, CDR1 SGHDN and CDR2 FVKESK. The CDR3 is 14 residues long. CDR3 amino acids: CASSRGQIPYGYTF. The CDR3 nucleotides are TGTGCCAGCAGCCGCGGACAGATCCCGTATGGCTACACCTTC.

The genes are TRBV6-1 and TRBJ1-1; D uncertain. This CDR3 comprises 12 residues. Looked up from germline, CDR1 is MNHNS and CDR2 is SASEGT. Trimming removed 8 bases at V and 1 base at J, with 8 bases between. As DNA, the CDR3 is TGTGCCAGCCGACCAGGGAACACTGAAGCTTTCTTT. Protein product: CASRPGNTEAFF.

The genes are TRBV4-1 and TRBJ2-3; 12 bases fit TRBD2. Germline-derived CDR1 and CDR2 are MGHRA and YSYEKL. V dropped 0 bases and J dropped 3; count of bases not matched to a gene: 7. The CDR3 sequence is 18 residues long. CDR3: CASSQDRLAGGVTDTQYF. The CDR3 DNA sequence: TGCGCCAGCAGCCAAGATAGGCTAGCGGGAGGGGTGACAGATACGCAGTATTTT.

This sequence joins TRBV7-9 and TRBJ2-2; D ambiguous. Trimming pared 4 bases from V and 3 bases from J, leaving 3 bases between. Germline values: CDR1 SEHNR, CDR2 FQNEAQ (reference sequence). This CDR3 has 12 residues. CDR3 region: CASSYYTGELFF. CDR3 bases: TGTGCCAGCAGCTACTACACCGGGGAGCTGTTTTTT.

The chain combines TRBV29-1 with TRBJ1-4, with a weak D call TRBD1 (6 bases). In germline, CDR1 is SQVTM, CDR2 ANQGSEA. The CDR3 runs to 13 residues. The ends were cut back, 6 bases at V and 3 bases at J, with 11 bases in the middle. The CDR3 DNA reads TGCAGCGTCCCAGGGGTAGCTAATGAAAAACTGTTTTTT. Protein: CSVPGVANEKLFF.